This is a list of T cell receptor beta chains from one sample in a study of shared clonotypes between healthy human individuals. Only in-frame clones appear in the TCRdb table, and some are missing; sequencing was by immunoSEQ multiplex PCR. Of around 510,000 clones in the sample, around 95% are singletons; the top ten hold about 0.064%. Sample: naive CD4+ T cells sorted from blood. These receptors were obtained from a woman in her 30s in good health. Each CDR3 is given with its conserved first and last residue. Each record gives: D gene, V gene, J gene, clone size, CDR3 DNA, CDR3 protein. The D gene is left open where the match is weak. A clone size is listed for some rows: how often the clone was seen (once, few, many), or a class if it is expanded.

D: TRBD2
V: TRBV10-2
J: TRBJ2-2
size: once
DNA: TGCGCCAGCAGTGAGTCGAAGTTTGGGCCGACTAGCGGGAGGGCCAACACCGGGGAGCTGTTTTTT
CDR3: CASSESKFGPTSGRANTGELFF

D: TRBD2
V: TRBV2
J: TRBJ2-1
size: -
DNA: TGTGCCAGCAGTGGACTAGCGAATTACAATGAGCAGTTCTTC
CDR3: CASSGLANYNEQFF

D: TRBD1
V: TRBV9
J: TRBJ1-2
size: once
DNA: TGTGCCAGCACCTCGGACAGGCTTTTAGGGGGCTACACCTTC
CDR3: CASTSDRLLGGYTF

D: -
V: TRBV28
J: TRBJ2-7
size: -
DNA: TGTGCCAGCAGTAGGGGATTCTCCTACGAGCAGTACTTC
CDR3: CASSRGFSYEQYF

D: TRBD1
V: TRBV6-5
J: TRBJ1-2
size: -
DNA: TGTGCCAGCAGTTATAGGGACAGGATCGGCTACACCTTC
CDR3: CASSYRDRIGYTF

D: TRBD2
V: TRBV4-1
J: TRBJ2-7
size: -
DNA: TGCGCCAGCAGTTCTGGACTAGCGGGATTATACGAGCAGTACTTC
CDR3: CASSSGLAGLYEQYF

D: TRBD2
V: TRBV27
J: TRBJ2-2
size: -
DNA: TGTGCCAGCGGGGGACTAGCGGGAGTCGGGGAGCTGTTTTTT
CDR3: CASGGLAGVGELFF

D: -
V: TRBV10-3
J: TRBJ2-5
size: -
DNA: TGTGCCATCAGTGAGTCGGTAGGGCGAGAGACCCAGTACTTC
CDR3: CAISESVGRETQYF

D: TRBD1
V: TRBV5-4
J: TRBJ1-4
size: -
DNA: TGTGCCAGCAGCGAACAGGGGTCGGGCGAAAAACTGTTTTTT
CDR3: CASSEQGSGEKLFF

D: TRBD2
V: TRBV11-2
J: TRBJ2-3
size: -
DNA: TGTGCCAGCAGCTTAGTGCTCCTAGCGGGTGCAGATACGCAGTATTTT
CDR3: CASSLVLLAGADTQYF

D: -
V: TRBV18
J: TRBJ2-2
size: -
DNA: TGTGCCAGCTCAACCGGGACGGGAATCACCGGGGAGCTGTTTTTT
CDR3: CASSTGTGITGELFF

D: -
V: TRBV5-1
J: TRBJ1-4
size: -
DNA: TGCGCCAGCAGCCCTCACTCCGTATCTACTAATGAAAAACTGTTTTTT
CDR3: CASSPHSVSTNEKLFF

D: -
V: TRBV7-2
J: TRBJ1-6
size: -
DNA: TGTGCCAGCAGCTTAGGCCAACAGCGGGGAAGGTATAGTTCACCCCTCCACTTT
CDR3: CASSLGQQRGRYSSPLHF

D: -
V: TRBV28
J: TRBJ2-1
size: -
DNA: TGTGCCAGCAGTTTTGCGGGACCCTACAATGAGCAGTTCTTC
CDR3: CASSFAGPYNEQFF

D: -
V: TRBV28
J: TRBJ2-1
size: -
DNA: TGTGCCAGCAGTTTATGGGGGATCGACTCCTACAATGAGCAGTTCTTC
CDR3: CASSLWGIDSYNEQFF

D: TRBD2
V: TRBV7-9
J: TRBJ2-1
size: once
DNA: TGTGCCAGCAGACCACGTTCATCGGGAGCGGGAGTAGACAATGAGCAGTTCTTC
CDR3: CASRPRSSGAGVDNEQFF

D: -
V: TRBV7-2
J: TRBJ1-2
size: -
DNA: TGTGCCAGCAGCTTACCCTTCGTAGACTTCTATGGCTACACCTTC
CDR3: CASSLPFVDFYGYTF

D: TRBD1
V: TRBV23-1
J: TRBJ2-1
size: -
DNA: TGCGCCAACATACTTTACGGACAGGGGGCCAATGAGCAGTTCTTC
CDR3: CANILYGQGANEQFF

D: -
V: TRBV15
J: TRBJ2-7
size: -
DNA: TGTGCCACCAGCAGAGTGGGTATAGAGCAGTACTTC
CDR3: CATSRVGIEQYF

D: TRBD2
V: TRBV11-2
J: TRBJ2-1
size: -
DNA: TGTGCCAGCGGTGGGGGACTAGTTGTTGAGCAGTTCTTC
CDR3: CASGGGLVVEQFF

D: -
V: TRBV29-1
J: TRBJ1-3
size: -
DNA: TGCAGCGTGGGACTGTCTGGAAACACCATATATTTT
CDR3: CSVGLSGNTIYF

D: TRBD1
V: TRBV2
J: TRBJ1-5
size: -
DNA: TGTGCCAGCAGTCGGGACAGCTTTCGCAATCAGCCCCAGCATTTT
CDR3: CASSRDSFRNQPQHF

D: -
V: TRBV7-8
J: TRBJ2-2
size: -
DNA: TGTGCCAGCACCCCGGTGGGGAGGCAGAACACCGGGGAGCTGTTTTTT
CDR3: CASTPVGRQNTGELFF

D: TRBD1
V: TRBV27
J: TRBJ2-7
size: -
DNA: TGTGCCAGCAGTTTAACCGGGACAGCCTACGAGCAGTACTTC
CDR3: CASSLTGTAYEQYF

D: -
V: TRBV6-1
J: TRBJ1-4
size: -
DNA: TGTGCCAGCAGTGAAGGGTGGACTAATGAAAAACTGTTTTTT
CDR3: CASSEGWTNEKLFF

D: -
V: TRBV28
J: TRBJ2-3
size: -
DNA: TGTGCCAGCAGGGGAGGGGGAGGGTTCGATACGCAGTATTTT
CDR3: CASRGGGGFDTQYF

D: TRBD1
V: TRBV5-1
J: TRBJ1-2
size: -
DNA: TGCGCCAGCAGCCCCACCGGGACAGGGATGGACTATGGCTACACCTTC
CDR3: CASSPTGTGMDYGYTF

D: TRBD1
V: TRBV27
J: TRBJ1-1
size: -
DNA: TGTGCCAGCAGCCCCCGGACAGGGGTGTACACTGAAGCTTTCTTT
CDR3: CASSPRTGVYTEAFF

D: -
V: TRBV10-3
J: TRBJ1-5
size: -
DNA: TGTGCCATCAGTGAGATTCAAGATGGATGGCCCCAGCATTTT
CDR3: CAISEIQDGWPQHF

D: -
V: TRBV23-1
J: TRBJ1-3
size: -
DNA: TGCGCCAGCAGTCAAGACTCAGGGTATGGAAACACCATATATTTT
CDR3: CASSQDSGYGNTIYF

D: -
V: TRBV7-3
J: TRBJ2-1
size: once
DNA: TGTGCCAGCAGCTGGACGGACAGCAGATACAATGAGCAGTTCTTC
CDR3: CASSWTDSRYNEQFF

D: TRBD2
V: TRBV5-1
J: TRBJ2-7
size: -
DNA: TGCGCCAACACCCTGAGACTTGAGACTAGCGGGAGGGGAGAGCAGTACTTC
CDR3: CANTLRLETSGRGEQYF

D: -
V: TRBV1
J: TRBJ1-1
size: -
DNA: TGCACCAGCAGCCAATTAACAGGGGCCAGGGGGATGAACACTGAAGCTTTCTTT
CDR3: CTSSQLTGARGMNTEAFF

D: -
V: TRBV10-1
J: TRBJ2-3
size: -
DNA: TGCGCCAGCAGTGAGCTAGGGGGGAACACAGATACGCAGTATTTT
CDR3: CASSELGGNTDTQYF

D: -
V: TRBV18
J: TRBJ2-1
size: -
DNA: TGTGCCAGCTCACCAACGGTCTCCTACAATGAGCAGTTCTTC
CDR3: CASSPTVSYNEQFF

D: -
V: TRBV7-9
J: TRBJ2-7
size: once
DNA: TGTGCCAGCAGCGAGAGAGGACCCTACGAGCAGTACTTC
CDR3: CASSERGPYEQYF

D: -
V: TRBV7-2
J: TRBJ1-2
size: -
DNA: TGTGCCAGCAGCCCCCTCAGGCAGGTCGGTGGCTACACCTTC
CDR3: CASSPLRQVGGYTF

D: -
V: TRBV6-1
J: TRBJ2-7
size: -
DNA: TGTGCCAGCAGTGAAGTTGGAGGGACGGACGAGCAGTACTTC
CDR3: CASSEVGGTDEQYF

D: -
V: TRBV5-6
J: TRBJ2-6
size: -
DNA: TGTGCCAGCAGCTTGGCGTTCTCTGGGGCCAACGTCCTGACTTTC
CDR3: CASSLAFSGANVLTF

D: -
V: TRBV19
J: TRBJ1-1
size: -
DNA: TGTGCCAGTGGGGAGATTAGGGCTTCCGACCGAGAAGCTTTCTTT
CDR3: CASGEIRASDREAFF

D: -
V: TRBV19
J: TRBJ1-1
size: -
DNA: TGTGCCAGTACAGGGGATCGCTTTGACACTGAAGCTTTCTTT
CDR3: CASTGDRFDTEAFF

D: -
V: TRBV5-5
J: TRBJ2-5
size: -
DNA: TGTGCCAGCAGCTTACCGGCCGGGGTGGGAGAGACCCAGTACTTC
CDR3: CASSLPAGVGETQYF

D: -
V: TRBV28
J: TRBJ1-2
size: -
DNA: TGTGCCAGCAGTTTGAAGGGAATCTATGGCTACACCTTC
CDR3: CASSLKGIYGYTF

D: -
V: TRBV6-6
J: TRBJ2-7
size: -
DNA: TGTGCCAGCAGTTCCGGGTCCTACGAGCAGTACTTC
CDR3: CASSSGSYEQYF

D: -
V: TRBV21-1
J: TRBJ2-1
size: -
DNA: TGTGCCAGCAGCAAACGGGGGACCTCCTACAATGAGCAGTTCTTC
CDR3: CASSKRGTSYNEQFF

D: TRBD2
V: TRBV2
J: TRBJ2-5
size: -
DNA: TGTGCCAGTCGGGACCGGGGGGGCCAAGAGACCCAGTACTTC
CDR3: CASRDRGGQETQYF

D: -
V: TRBV18
J: TRBJ2-7
size: -
DNA: TGTGCCAGCTCACCAACGAGGGGCGGGGAGCAGTACTTC
CDR3: CASSPTRGGEQYF

D: -
V: TRBV5-7
J: TRBJ2-5
size: -
DNA: TGTGCCAGCAGCTTCGGCAGAGAGACCCAGTACTTC
CDR3: CASSFGRETQYF